These 21 T cell receptor beta chains were all obtained from the same sample, sequenced in a study of T cell responses to AZD1222 COVID-19 vaccine. Sequencing was performed with immunoSEQ multiplex PCR; in TCRdb, only in-frame clones are kept and a portion is missing. Of approximately 110,000 clones in the sample, over 75% are singletons; the top ten hold around 7.7%. Sequenced here: peripheral blood, sampled on day 0 of AZD1222 vaccination. The receptors shown here come from an adult in good health.

This clone was recorded at least ten times. V gene TRBV7-9 combines with J gene TRBJ1-2, with D unresolved. Germline V gene data show CDR1 as SEHNR and CDR2 as FQNEAQ (reference sequence). The CDR3 has 15 amino acids. V lost 5 bases and J 2 bases, leaving 15 bases between the germline ends. The CDR3 nucleotides read TGTGCCAGCAGCCCGGCAGTAGGACCCAACTATGGCTACACCTTC. It codes for CASSPAVGPNYGYTF.

V is TRBV13 and J is TRBJ1-3; tentative D call: TRBD1 (5 bases). The CDR3 sequence is 16 residues long. The germline V gene has CDR1 PRHDT and CDR2 FYEKMQ (reference sequence). Trimming removed 5 bases at V and 2 bases at J, with 16 bases between. CDR3 protein: CASSPRGGKAGNTIYF. The CDR3 DNA follows: TGTGCCAGCAGCCCTCGCGGGGGGAAGGCTGGAAACACCATATATTTT.

This clone was counted a single time. The chain is built from TRBV5-1 and TRBJ2-2; D not certain. CDR1 is SGHRS, CDR2 YFSETQ, per germline. Trimming shortened V by 4 bases and J by 5 bases, and 9 bases separated the two germline ends. The CDR3 is 13 residues long. As DNA, the CDR3 is TGCGCCAGCAGCCGTCTGGGGACCGGGGAGCTGTTTTTT. Encoded protein: CASSRLGTGELFF.

For the CDR3, the DNA is TGTGCCAGCAGCCGTGGGGCGGGGGGCGAATACGAGCAGTACTTC. Translation: CASSRGAGGEYEQYF. V gene TRBV7-6 combines with J gene TRBJ2-7; TRBD2 matches 8 bases. J gave up 4 bases and V 5 bases, and 10 bases lay outside the gene matches. The CDR3 spans 15 residues. The germline V gene has CDR1 SGHVS and CDR2 FNYEAQ.

CDR3 sequence (DNA): TGTGCCAGCAGCTTCGGGGCCCAGGAGACCCAGTACTTC. It yields the protein CASSFGAQETQYF. J is TRBJ2-5 and V is TRBV7-2; D assignment may be TRBD1 or TRBD2 (5 bases each). Germline CDR1 and CDR2: SGHTA and FQGNSA. V was shortened by 3 bases and J by 5 bases, with 10 bases between the two germline ends. The length of the CDR3 is 13 residues.

The rearrangement links TRBV30 to TRBJ1-4; weak D call: TRBD1 (5 bases). The CDR3 has 13 amino acids. V was pared by 8 bases and J by 4 bases, with 14 bases between. The germline V gene has CDR1 GTSNPN and CDR2 SVGIG (reference sequence). The CDR3 is CAAKEGVNEKLFF. CDR3 bases: TGTGCCGCAAAAGAAGGGGTTAATGAAAAACTGTTTTTT. Full variable domain (outside the CDR3, taken from reference TRBV30 and TRBJ1-4): SQTIHQWPATLVQPVGSPLSLECTVEGTSNPNLYWYRQAAGRGLQLLFYSVGIGQISSEVPQNLSASRPQDRQFILSSKKLLLSDSGFYLCAAKEGVNEKLFFGSGTQLSVL.

The rearrangement links TRBV6-1 to TRBJ1-4, with D maybe TRBD1 (6 bases). The CDR3 sequence is 15 residues long. Trimming left V 1 base short and J 3 bases short, with 9 bases between. CDR1 and CDR2 from the germline V gene are MNHNS and SASEGT. CDR3 sequence: CASSEGTASNEKLFF. CDR3 sequence (DNA): TGTGCCAGCAGTGAAGGGACAGCCTCTAATGAAAAACTGTTTTTT.

V gene TRBV5-1 combines with J gene TRBJ1-1; the D is unclear. In germline, CDR1 is SGHRS, CDR2 YFSETQ. The CDR3 consists of 15 residues. The ends were cut back, 0 bases at V and 0 bases at J, with 9 bases in the middle. CDR3 in DNA: TGCGCCAGCAGCTTGGCCTCGCAAATGAACACTGAAGCTTTCTTT. Translating it yields CASSLASQMNTEAFF.

This sequence joins TRBV27 and TRBJ1-3, with TRBD1 as a possible D gene (5 bases). With 0 bases removed from V and 4 bases from J, the gap between germline ends came to 10 bases. This CDR3 spans 15 amino acids. Per germline, CDR1 MNHEY and CDR2 SMNVEV (reference sequence). DNA of the CDR3: TGTGCCAGCAGTTTATCGCGGGGCGCGGGAAACACCATATATTTT. Its translation: CASSLSRGAGNTIYF.

This clone was counted a single time. The V call is TRBV6-5, the J call TRBJ2-4; possibly TRBD1 for D (5 bases). CDR3 size: 16 residues. Germline V gene sequence: CDR1 MNHEY, CDR2 SVGAGI. V shed 4 bases and J shed 6 bases, with 19 bases lying between them. The CDR3 nucleotides are TGTGCCAGCAGTTCCCCCCAGGCAGGGAAGGGAAACATTCAGTACTTC. Translating it yields CASSSPQAGKGNIQYF.

V is TRBV5-1 and J is TRBJ2-6, with D possibly TRBD1 on 6 matching bases. The V gene's germline CDR1 is SGHRS and CDR2 YFSETQ. Trimming left V 1 base short and J 0 bases short, with 14 bases between. CDR3 length: 18 amino acids. The CDR3 region is CASSLRPDRLSGANVLTF. The CDR3 DNA reads TGCGCCAGCAGCTTGAGGCCAGACAGGCTCTCTGGGGCCAACGTCCTGACTTTC. The full variable domain, its missing parts supplied by reference TRBV5-1 and TRBJ2-6, is KAGVTQTPRYLIKTRGQQVTLSCSPISGHRSVSWYQQTPGQGLQFLFEYFSETQRNKGNFPGRFSGRQFSNSRSEMNVSTLELGDSALYLCASSLRPDRLSGANVLTFGAGSRLTVL.

The chain is built from TRBV5-1 and TRBJ2-3; possibly TRBD2 for D (6 bases). Germline-derived CDR1 and CDR2 are SGHRS and YFSETQ. The CDR3 runs to 16 residues. Trimming took off 0 bases at V and 2 bases at J, with 13 bases between the two ends. The CDR3 coding sequence is TGCGCCAGCAGCTTGGTCGCGGGACTTTACACAGATACGCAGTATTTT. Translating it yields CASSLVAGLYTDTQYF.

CDR3: CASSPKSRDREQQYF. Written as DNA, the CDR3 is TGCGCCAGCAGCCCCAAGTCCCGGGACAGGGAACAGCAGTACTTC. The rearrangement links TRBV5-1 to TRBJ2-7; 9 bases match TRBD1. The germline gives CDR1 SGHRS, CDR2 YFSETQ. The length of the CDR3 is 15 residues. V gave up 4 bases and J gave up 8 bases; unmatched junction bases: 13.

The V gene is TRBV2, the J gene TRBJ2-3; D unresolved. This CDR3 contains 13 residues. Germline CDR1 SNHLY, CDR2 FYNNEI. The germline V and J ends were trimmed by 4 bases and 2 bases, with 7 bases remaining between them. This CDR3 is CASSASYTDTQYF. Here the CDR3 DNA reads TGTGCCAGCAGTGCCAGTTACACAGATACGCAGTATTTT.

The gene calls are TRBV25-1 and TRBJ2-3, with a tentative D call TRBD1 (5 bases). V lost 1 base and J 1 base, leaving 9 bases between the germline ends. The CDR3 is 15 residues long. Germline values: CDR1 MGHDK, CDR2 SYGVNS. The CDR3 coding sequence is TGTGCCAGCAGTGAATTGGGCAGGGGCACAGATACGCAGTATTTT. This sequence encodes CASSELGRGTDTQYF. The full variable domain, completed using reference TRBV25-1 and TRBJ2-3, is EADIYQTPRYLVIGTGKKITLECSQTMGHDKMYWYQQDPGMELHLIHYSYGVNSTEKGDLSSESTVSRIRTEHFPLTLESARPSHTSQYLCASSELGRGTDTQYFGPGTRLTVL.

The chain couples TRBV7-9 to TRBJ1-1; 9 bases are a match to TRBD1. The CDR3 length is 15 residues. Per the germline V gene, CDR1 is SEHNR and CDR2 is FQNEAQ (reference sequence). The ends lost 4 bases at V and 4 bases at J; junction bases unmatched: 7. CDR3 bases: TGTGCCAGCAGCTCGATGACAGGGGGGTTCACTGAAGCTTTCTTT. Encoded protein: CASSSMTGGFTEAFF.

The chain joins TRBV19 to TRBJ1-1; tentative D call: TRBD1 (5 bases). The CDR3 spans 16 residues. V shed 1 base and J shed 0 bases, with 12 bases lying between them. Germline V lookup: CDR1 LNHDA, CDR2 SQIVND (reference sequence). The CDR3 here is CASSIGGVRMNTEAFF. The CDR3 DNA follows: TGTGCCAGTAGTATAGGGGGGGTCCGCATGAACACTGAAGCTTTCTTT.

The gene calls are TRBV6-5 and TRBJ2-7, with TRBD2 identical over 12 bases. V lost 7 bases to trimming and J lost 2 bases; unmatched junction nucleotides: 3. The CDR3 contains 14 residues. The germline CDR1 and CDR2 sequences are MNHEY and SVGAGI. CDR3 sequence: CASTLAGGAYEQYF. CDR3 in DNA: TGTGCCAGCACCCTAGCGGGGGGGGCCTACGAGCAGTACTTC.

This chain joins TRBV4-1 and TRBJ1-4; TRBD1 agrees at 11 bases. The CDR3 covers 17 residues. CDR1 is MGHRA and CDR2 is YSYEKL in the germline V gene. After removal of 0 bases from V and 5 bases from J, the junction contained 5 bases not matched to a gene. The CDR3 DNA reads TGCGCCAGCAGCCAAGAGCCCGGGACAGGGGGAAATGAAAAACTGTTTTTT. It yields the protein CASSQEPGTGGNEKLFF.

The J gene is TRBJ1-2, the V gene TRBV7-8; TRBD1 matches at 7 bases. The J segment lost 8 bases and the V segment lost 0 bases, leaving 9 bases of the junction unmatched. Germline CDR1 SGHVS, CDR2 FQNEAQ. This CDR3 spans 15 amino acids. Here the CDR3 DNA reads TGTGCCAGCAGCTTAGCGAAAAGACAGGGTGGCGGCTACACCTTC. It specifies CASSLAKRQGGGYTF.

The V gene is TRBV12-3 or TRBV12-4, the J gene TRBJ1-4, with D unresolved. CDR3 length: 13 amino acids. The V end was cut by 1 base, the J end by 4 bases, with 4 bases between. CDR3 bases: TGTGCCAGCAGTTTAGGCGGTAATGAAAAACTGTTTTTT. This codes for CASSLGGNEKLFF.